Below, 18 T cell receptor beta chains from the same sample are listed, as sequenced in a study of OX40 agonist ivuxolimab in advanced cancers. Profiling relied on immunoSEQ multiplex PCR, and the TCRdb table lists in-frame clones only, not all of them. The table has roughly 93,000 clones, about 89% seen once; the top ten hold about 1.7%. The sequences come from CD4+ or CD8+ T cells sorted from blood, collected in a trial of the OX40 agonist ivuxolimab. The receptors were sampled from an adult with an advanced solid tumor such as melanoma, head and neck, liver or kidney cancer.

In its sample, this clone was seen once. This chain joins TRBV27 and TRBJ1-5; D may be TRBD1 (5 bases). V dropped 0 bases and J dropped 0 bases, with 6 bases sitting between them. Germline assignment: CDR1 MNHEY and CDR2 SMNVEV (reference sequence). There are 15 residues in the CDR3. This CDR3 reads CASSLSGLSNQPQHF. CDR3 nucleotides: TGTGCCAGCAGTTTATCGGGGCTTAGCAATCAGCCCCAGCATTTT.

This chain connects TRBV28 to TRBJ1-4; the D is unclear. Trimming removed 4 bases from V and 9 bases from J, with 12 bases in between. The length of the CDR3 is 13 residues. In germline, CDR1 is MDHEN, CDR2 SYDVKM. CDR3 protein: CASSSPGSKKLFF. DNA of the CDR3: TGTGCCAGCAGTTCCCCCGGGAGCAAAAAACTGTTTTTT.

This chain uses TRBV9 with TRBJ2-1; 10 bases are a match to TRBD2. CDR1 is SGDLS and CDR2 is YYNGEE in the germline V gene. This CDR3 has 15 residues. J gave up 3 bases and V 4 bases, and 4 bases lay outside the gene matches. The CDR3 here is CASSTRLAGYNEQFF. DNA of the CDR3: TGTGCCAGCAGCACCCGACTAGCGGGCTACAATGAGCAGTTCTTC.

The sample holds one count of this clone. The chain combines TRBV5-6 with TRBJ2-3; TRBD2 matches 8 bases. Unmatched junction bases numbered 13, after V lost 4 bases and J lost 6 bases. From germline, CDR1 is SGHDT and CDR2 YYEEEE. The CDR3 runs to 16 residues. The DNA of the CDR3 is TGTGCCAGCAGCCAATTAACCGCTAGCGGGTTCGATACGCAGTATTTT. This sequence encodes CASSQLTASGFDTQYF.

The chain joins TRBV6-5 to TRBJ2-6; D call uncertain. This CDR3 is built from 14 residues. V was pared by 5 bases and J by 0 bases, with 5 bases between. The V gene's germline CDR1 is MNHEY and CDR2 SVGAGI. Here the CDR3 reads CASSQSSGANVLTF. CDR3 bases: TGTGCCAGCAGTCAAAGCTCTGGGGCCAACGTCCTGACTTTC.

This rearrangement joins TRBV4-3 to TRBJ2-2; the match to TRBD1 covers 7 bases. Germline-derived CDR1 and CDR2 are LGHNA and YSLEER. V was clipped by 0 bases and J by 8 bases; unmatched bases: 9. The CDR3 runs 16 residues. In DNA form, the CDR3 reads TGCGCCAGCAGCCAAGATCAGCTGACAGGGTCAGGGGAGCTGTTTTTT. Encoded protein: CASSQDQLTGSGELFF.

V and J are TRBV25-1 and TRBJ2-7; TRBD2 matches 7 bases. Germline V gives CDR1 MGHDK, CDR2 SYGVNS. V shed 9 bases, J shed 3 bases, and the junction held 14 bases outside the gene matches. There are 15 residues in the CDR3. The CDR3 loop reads CASSAGARSLYEQYF. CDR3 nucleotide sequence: TGTGCCAGTTCTGCGGGAGCCCGTTCCCTCTACGAGCAGTACTTC.

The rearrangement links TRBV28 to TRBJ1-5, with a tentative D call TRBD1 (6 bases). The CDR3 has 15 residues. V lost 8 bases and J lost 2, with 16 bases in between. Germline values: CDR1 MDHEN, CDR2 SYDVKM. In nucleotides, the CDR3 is TGTGCCAGCCATAAACAGGGAGGAGGCAATCAGCCCCAGCATTTT. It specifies CASHKQGGGNQPQHF.

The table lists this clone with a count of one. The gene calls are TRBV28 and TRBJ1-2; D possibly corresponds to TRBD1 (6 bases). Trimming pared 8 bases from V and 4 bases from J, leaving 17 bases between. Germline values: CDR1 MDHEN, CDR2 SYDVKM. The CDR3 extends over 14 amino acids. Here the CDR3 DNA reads TGTGCCAGCCACCCCCCCGACAGGTTCTATGGCTACACCTTC. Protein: CASHPPDRFYGYTF.

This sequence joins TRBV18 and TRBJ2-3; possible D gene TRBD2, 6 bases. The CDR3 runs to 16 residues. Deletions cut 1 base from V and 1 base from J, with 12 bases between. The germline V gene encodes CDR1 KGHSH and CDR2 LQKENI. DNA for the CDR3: TGTGCCAGCTCACCACGGACTACCTGGGGCACAGATACGCAGTATTTT. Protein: CASSPRTTWGTDTQYF.

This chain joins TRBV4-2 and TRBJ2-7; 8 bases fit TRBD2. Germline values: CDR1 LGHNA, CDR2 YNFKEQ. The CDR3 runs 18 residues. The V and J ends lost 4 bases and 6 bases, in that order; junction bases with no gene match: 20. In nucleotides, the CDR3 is TGTGCCAGCAGCCTTCATGTGGTAGCGGGACCTGGAGGGGGCGAGCAGTACTTC. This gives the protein CASSLHVVAGPGGGEQYF.

CDR3 region: CASSLISPGQGGNQPQHF. Written as DNA, the CDR3 is TGTGCCAGCAGTTTAATCTCGCCGGGACAGGGAGGCAATCAGCCCCAGCATTTT. The V gene is TRBV28, the J gene TRBJ1-5; TRBD1 matches at 9 bases. J was trimmed by 2 bases and V by 2 bases; bases with no gene match: 10. The germline V gene encodes CDR1 MDHEN and CDR2 SYDVKM. The CDR3 runs 18 residues.

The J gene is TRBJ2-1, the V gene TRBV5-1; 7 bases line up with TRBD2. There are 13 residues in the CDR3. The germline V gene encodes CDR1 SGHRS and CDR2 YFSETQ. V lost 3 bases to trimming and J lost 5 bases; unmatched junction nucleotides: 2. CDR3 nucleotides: TGCGCCAGCAGCTCGGGGGGAAACAATGAGCAGTTCTTC. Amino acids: CASSSGGNNEQFF.

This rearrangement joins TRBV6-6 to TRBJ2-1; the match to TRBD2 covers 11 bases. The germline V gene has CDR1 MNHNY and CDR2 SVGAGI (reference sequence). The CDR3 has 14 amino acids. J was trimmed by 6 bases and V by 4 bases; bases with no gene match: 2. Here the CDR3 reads CASSSLAGGNEQFF. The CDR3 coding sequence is TGTGCCAGCAGTTCTCTAGCGGGAGGCAATGAGCAGTTCTTC.

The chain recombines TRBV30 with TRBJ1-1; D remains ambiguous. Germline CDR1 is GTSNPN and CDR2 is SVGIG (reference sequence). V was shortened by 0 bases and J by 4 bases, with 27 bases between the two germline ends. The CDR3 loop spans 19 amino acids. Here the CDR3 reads CAWSVPPRRYILQLTEAFF. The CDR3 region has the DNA TGTGCCTGGAGTGTACCCCCTCGACGCTATATTCTACAACTCACTGAAGCTTTCTTT.

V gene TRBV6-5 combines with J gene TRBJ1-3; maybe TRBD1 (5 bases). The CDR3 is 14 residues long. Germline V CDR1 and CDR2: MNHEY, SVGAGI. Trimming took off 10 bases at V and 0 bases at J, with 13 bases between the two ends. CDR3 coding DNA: TGTGCCACCCGGTCGGGGGGCTCTGGAAACACCATATATTTT. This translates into CATRSGGSGNTIYF.

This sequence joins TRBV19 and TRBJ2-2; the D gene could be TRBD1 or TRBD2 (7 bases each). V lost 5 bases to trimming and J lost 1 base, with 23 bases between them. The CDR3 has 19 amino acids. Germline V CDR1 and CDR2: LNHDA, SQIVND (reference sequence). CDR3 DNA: TGTGCCAGTAGTGGCGCAGGGAGGGGGCTAGCGGTGAACACCGGGGAGCTGTTTTTT. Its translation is CASSGAGRGLAVNTGELFF.

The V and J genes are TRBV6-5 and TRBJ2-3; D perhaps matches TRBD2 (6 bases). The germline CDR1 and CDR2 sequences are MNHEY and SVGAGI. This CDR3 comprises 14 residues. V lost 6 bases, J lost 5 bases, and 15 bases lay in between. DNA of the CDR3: TGTGCCAGCAGAATGAGGGAGGTCAGAGATACGCAGTATTTT. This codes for CASRMREVRDTQYF.